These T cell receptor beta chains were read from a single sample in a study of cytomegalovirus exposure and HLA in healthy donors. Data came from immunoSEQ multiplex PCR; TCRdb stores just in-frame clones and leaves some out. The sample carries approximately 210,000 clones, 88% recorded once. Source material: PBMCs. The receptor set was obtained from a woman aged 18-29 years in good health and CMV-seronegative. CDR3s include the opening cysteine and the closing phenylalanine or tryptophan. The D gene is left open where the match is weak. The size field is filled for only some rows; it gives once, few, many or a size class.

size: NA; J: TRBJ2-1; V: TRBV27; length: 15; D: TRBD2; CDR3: CASSLGLAGVNEQFF; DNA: TGTGCCAGCAGTTTAGGGCTAGCGGGAGTGAATGAGCAGTTCTTC
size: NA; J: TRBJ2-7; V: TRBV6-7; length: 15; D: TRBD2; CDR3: CASSPPGRDLYEQYF; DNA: TGTGCCAGCAGCCCCCCCGGGAGGGACCTCTACGAGCAGTACTTC
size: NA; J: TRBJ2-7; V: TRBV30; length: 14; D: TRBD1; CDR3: CAWSTGTGYGEQYF; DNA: TGTGCCTGGTCGACCGGGACAGGGTACGGCGAGCAGTACTTC
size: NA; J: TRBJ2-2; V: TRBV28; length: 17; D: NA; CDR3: CASSFPSTGPNTGELFF; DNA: TGTGCCAGCAGTTTCCCTTCGACAGGACCGAACACCGGGGAGCTGTTTTTT
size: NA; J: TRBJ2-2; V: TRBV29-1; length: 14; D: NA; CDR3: CSAGEAVWTGELFF; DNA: TGCAGCGCCGGAGAAGCCGTTTGGACCGGGGAGCTGTTTTTT
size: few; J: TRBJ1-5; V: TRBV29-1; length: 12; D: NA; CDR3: CSVGGRNQPQHF; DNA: TGCAGCGTTGGTGGGAGGAATCAGCCCCAGCATTTT
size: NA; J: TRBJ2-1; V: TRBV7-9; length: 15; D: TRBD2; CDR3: CASNGGLAEPNEQFF; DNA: TGTGCCAGCAACGGAGGACTAGCGGAACCTAATGAGCAGTTCTTC
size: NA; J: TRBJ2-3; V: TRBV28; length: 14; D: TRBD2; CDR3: CASLTSGSTDTQYF; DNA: TGTGCCAGCCTGACTAGCGGGAGCACAGATACGCAGTATTTT
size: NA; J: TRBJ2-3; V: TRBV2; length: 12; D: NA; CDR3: CASRGDADTQYF; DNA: TGTGCCAGCCGGGGAGACGCAGATACGCAGTATTTT
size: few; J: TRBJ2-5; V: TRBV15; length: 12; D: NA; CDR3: CATTEAGETQYF; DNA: TGTGCCACCACGGAGGCGGGGGAGACCCAGTACTTC
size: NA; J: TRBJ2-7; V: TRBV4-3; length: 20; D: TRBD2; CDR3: CASSQELAASGSHRAYEQYF; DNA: TGCGCCAGCAGCCAAGAACTAGCGGCTAGCGGGAGCCATAGGGCCTACGAGCAGTACTTC
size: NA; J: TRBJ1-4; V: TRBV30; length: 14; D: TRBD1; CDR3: CAWSVQGAEEKLFF; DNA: TGTGCCTGGAGTGTACAGGGGGCCGAAGAAAAACTGTTTTTT
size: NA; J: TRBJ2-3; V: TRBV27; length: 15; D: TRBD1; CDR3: CASSLGQVFGDTQYF; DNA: TGTGCCAGCAGTTTAGGACAGGTGTTTGGGGATACGCAGTATTTT
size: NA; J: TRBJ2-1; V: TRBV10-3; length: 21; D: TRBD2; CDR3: CAISESPLSSGSHSTYNEQFF; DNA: TGTGCCATCAGTGAGTCGCCCTTGTCTAGCGGTAGTCATTCTACCTACAATGAGCAGTTCTTC
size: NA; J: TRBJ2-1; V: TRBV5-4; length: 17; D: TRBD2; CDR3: CASSLEPGLAGGSEQFF; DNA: TGTGCCAGCAGCTTGGAACCCGGACTAGCGGGAGGGAGTGAGCAGTTCTTC
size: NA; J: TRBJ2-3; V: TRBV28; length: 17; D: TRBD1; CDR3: CASSLSQPGGWADTQYF; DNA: TGTGCCAGCAGTTTGTCCCAACCAGGGGGCTGGGCAGATACGCAGTATTTT
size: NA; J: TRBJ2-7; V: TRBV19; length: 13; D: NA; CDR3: CASSVSGPYEQYF; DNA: TGTGCCAGTAGTGTTAGCGGCCCCTACGAGCAGTACTTC